This TCR beta chain was captured in a study of CD8+CD57+ T cells in acquired aplastic anemia. The study, taken as a whole, reports: No significant patient-versus-control difference appeared in CD8+ Simpson's diversity.

Turning to this clonotype: No antigen is known for it.

This CDR3 region has 13 residues. Unmatched junction bases numbered 4, after V lost 6 bases and J lost 6 bases. Germline assignment: CDR1 SNHLY and CDR2 FYNNEI. For CDR3 and TCR beta VDJ profiling, genomic DNA was the template used. In TCRdb, the reads were re-called with MiXCR into one record per CDR3 protein. The table shows roughly 290,000 distinct CDR3 sequences, with 56% occurring only once. The authors sequenced patients whose flow cytometry had shown CD8+CD57+ cell expansion. Sample: sorted CD4+, CD8+, or CD8+CD57+ T cells (not recorded which) from PBMCs. The chain is built from TRBV2 and TRBJ2-7, with 11 positions matching TRBD1. The sequence was collected from a human donor with aplastic anemia. The CDR3 loop reads CASRYGTGGEQYF. DNA for the CDR3: TGTGCCAGCAGATACGGGACAGGGGGCGAGCAGTACTTC.